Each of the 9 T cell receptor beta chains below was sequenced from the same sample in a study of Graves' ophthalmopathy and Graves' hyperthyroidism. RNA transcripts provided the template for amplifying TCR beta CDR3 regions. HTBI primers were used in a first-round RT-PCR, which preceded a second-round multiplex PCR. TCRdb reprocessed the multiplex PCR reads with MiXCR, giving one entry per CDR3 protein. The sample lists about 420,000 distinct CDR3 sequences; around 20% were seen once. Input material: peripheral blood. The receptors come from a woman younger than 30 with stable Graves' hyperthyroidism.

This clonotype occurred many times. The CDR3 is CATSDPGRAQETQYF. CDR3 coding DNA: TGTGCCACCAGTGACCCCGGGCGGGCACAAGAGACCCAGTACTTC. V is TRBV24-1 and J is TRBJ2-5; the D gene is possibly TRBD2 (5 bases). V was cut by 4 bases and J by 2 bases, with 13 bases left in between. The CDR3 sequence is 15 residues long. Germline-derived CDR1 and CDR2 are KGHDR and SFDVKD.

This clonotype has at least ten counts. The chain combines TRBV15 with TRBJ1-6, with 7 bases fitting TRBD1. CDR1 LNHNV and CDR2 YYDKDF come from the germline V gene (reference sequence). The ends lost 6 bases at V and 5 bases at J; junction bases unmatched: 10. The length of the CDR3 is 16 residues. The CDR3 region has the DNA TGTGCCACCAGGATTGACAGGGTCGGGAATAATTCACCCCTCCACTTT. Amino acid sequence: CATRIDRVGNNSPLHF.

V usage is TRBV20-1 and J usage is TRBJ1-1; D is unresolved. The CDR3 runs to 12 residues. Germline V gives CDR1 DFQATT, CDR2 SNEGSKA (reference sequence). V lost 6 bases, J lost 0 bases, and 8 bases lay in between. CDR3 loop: CSAPTVNTEAFF. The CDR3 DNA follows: TGCAGTGCACCTACAGTGAACACTGAAGCTTTCTTT.

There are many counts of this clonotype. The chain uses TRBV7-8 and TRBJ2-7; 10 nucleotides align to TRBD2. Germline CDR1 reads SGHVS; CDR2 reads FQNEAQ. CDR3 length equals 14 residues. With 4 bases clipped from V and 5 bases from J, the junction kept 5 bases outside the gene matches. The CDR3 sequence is CASSSSGRSHEQYF. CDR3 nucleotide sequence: TGTGCCAGCAGCTCTAGCGGGAGAAGCCACGAGCAGTACTTC.

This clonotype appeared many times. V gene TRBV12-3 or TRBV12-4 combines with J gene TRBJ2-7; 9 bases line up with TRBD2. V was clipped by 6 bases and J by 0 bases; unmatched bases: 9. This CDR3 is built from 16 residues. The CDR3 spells CASSLKAGGSSYEQYF. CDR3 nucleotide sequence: TGTGCCAGCAGCCTCAAAGCGGGAGGCAGCTCCTACGAGCAGTACTTC.

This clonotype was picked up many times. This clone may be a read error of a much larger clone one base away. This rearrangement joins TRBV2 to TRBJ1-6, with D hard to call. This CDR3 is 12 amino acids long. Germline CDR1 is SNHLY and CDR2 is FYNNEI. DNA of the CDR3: TGTGCCAGCAGTGAGGGAAATTCACACCTCCACTTT. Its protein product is CASSEGNSHLHF. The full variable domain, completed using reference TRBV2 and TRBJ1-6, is EPEVTQTPSHQVTQMGQEVILRCVPISNHLYFYWYRQILGQKVEFLVSFYNNEISEKSEIFDDQFSVERPDGSNFTLKIRSTKLEDSAMYFCASSEGNSHLHFGNGTRLTVT.

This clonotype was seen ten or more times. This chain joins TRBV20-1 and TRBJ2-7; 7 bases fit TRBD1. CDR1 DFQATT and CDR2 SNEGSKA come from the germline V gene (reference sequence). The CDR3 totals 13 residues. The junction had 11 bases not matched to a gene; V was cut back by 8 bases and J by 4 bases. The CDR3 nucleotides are TGCAGTCTTCCCCGGACAGGATTTTACGAGCAGTACTTC. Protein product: CSLPRTGFYEQYF.

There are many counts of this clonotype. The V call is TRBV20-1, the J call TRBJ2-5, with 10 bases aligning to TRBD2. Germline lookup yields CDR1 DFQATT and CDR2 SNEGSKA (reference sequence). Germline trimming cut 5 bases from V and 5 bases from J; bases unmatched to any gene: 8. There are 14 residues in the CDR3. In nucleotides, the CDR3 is TGCAGTGCTTCTAGCGGGAGTTTTGGGGAGACCCAGTACTTC. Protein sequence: CSASSGSFGETQYF.

CDR3 region: CASSPGIETQYF. The CDR3 DNA is TGTGCCAGCAGCCCCGGAATAGAGACCCAGTACTTC. The genes are TRBV3-1 and TRBJ2-5; D not resolved. CDR1 is LGHDT, CDR2 YNNKEL, per germline (reference sequence). The CDR3 loop spans 12 amino acids. V lost 4 bases to trimming and J lost 4 bases, with 7 bases between them.